This TCR beta chain is drawn from a study of T cells expressing NK-cell markers. Study at large: The authors derived TCR beta repertoires from sorted CD3+CD56+NKG2C+, CD3+CD56+NKG2C- and CD3+CD56-NKG2C+ T cells. Serological testing identified seven of the eight sequenced donors as HCMV-seropositive and one as seronegative.

Overall study results and limits: In over 5 donors, dominant CD3+CD56+NKG2C+ clonotypes ranked among the top 10 CD8+ clonotypes.

There are 16 residues in the CDR3. Germline CDR1 SGHDT, CDR2 YYEEEE. Of note for this clonotype: Its antigen is unidentified.

One entry per CDR3 protein, without DNA, is what TCRdb gives after re-calling the 5' RACE reads. In all, the sample yields 300,000 to 500,000 distinct CDR3 sequences. The origin of this receptor is a woman between 50 and 59 years old in good health. The V call is TRBV5-6, the J call TRBJ2-5; lacking DNA, the TRBD2 call made by TCRdb goes unchecked. The sequencing input was blood T cells: a sorted CD56 or NKG2C T cell subset, CD4+ or CD8+ T cells, or bulk PBMC T cells (not recorded which). The CDR3 is CASSPPGLYLQETQYF.